A single sample is the source of the 3 T cell receptor beta chains below, sequenced in a study of blood T cell repertoires in COVID-19. Here immunoSEQ multiplex PCR was the method, and the copy in TCRdb shows in-frame clones only, minus some. The sample records approximately 300,000 clones, 90% being singletons. Specimen: peripheral blood. The receptors derive from a woman between 40 and 50 years old with COVID-19, enrolled during active disease.

About this clone: Other DNA sequences in this specimen translate into the identical CDR3. The V and J genes are TRBV5-1 and TRBJ1-1; D is unresolved. The V gene's germline CDR1 is SGHRS and CDR2 YFSETQ. Trimming removed 0 bases at V and 0 bases at J, with 3 bases between. The CDR3 has 13 residues. The CDR3 loop reads CASSLGVNTEAFF. The CDR3 nucleotides are TGCGCCAGCAGCTTGGGCGTGAACACTGAAGCTTTCTTT. The variable domain in full, with the rest retrieved from reference TRBV5-1 and TRBJ1-1, is KAGVTQTPRYLIKTRGQQVTLSCSPISGHRSVSWYQQTPGQGLQFLFEYFSETQRNKGNFPGRFSGRQFSNSRSEMNVSTLELGDSALYLCASSLGVNTEAFFGQGTRLTVV.

The gene calls are TRBV9 and TRBJ1-1, with 9 bases identical to TRBD1. The CDR3 extends over 15 amino acids. V shed 4 bases, J shed 4 bases, and the junction held 8 bases outside the gene matches. In germline, CDR1 is SGDLS, CDR2 YYNGEE. The DNA for the CDR3 is TGTGCCAGCAGCTTCCACCGGGACAGGGCCACTGAAGCTTTCTTT. Translation: CASSFHRDRATEAFF.

The V gene is TRBV5-4, the J gene TRBJ2-3, with D tentatively TRBD1 (6 bases). The V gene lost 4 bases and the J gene lost 14 bases, with 23 bases spanning the gap. CDR1 is SGHNT and CDR2 is YYREEE in the germline V gene (reference sequence). The CDR3 runs 14 residues. In nucleotides, the CDR3 is TGTGCCAGCAGCATGAGAGTCCAGGGGAGTATTTGGTATTTT. Translation: CASSMRVQGSIWYF.